The T cell receptor (beta chain) described here comes from a study of cytomegalovirus exposure and HLA in healthy donors. The CDR3 has 16 residues. Germline CDR1 is SGDLS and CDR2 is YYNGEE. After removal of 0 bases from V and 4 bases from J, the junction contained 5 bases not matched to a gene. PCR involved 60 Vbeta and 13 Jbeta primers. The table came from immunoSEQ multiplex PCR; TCRdb's copy has only in-frame clones and leaves some out. The table lists around 140,000 clones, 75% to 80% of them singletons. This receptor was obtained from a female donor in good health and CMV-seronegative. The sequenced sample consisted of PBMCs. This chain connects TRBV9 to TRBJ1-1, with 11 nucleotides matching TRBD1. In DNA, the CDR3 is TGTGCCAGCAGCGTAGGGACAGGGGGCGCGGGCACTGAAGCTTTCTTT. It codes for CASSVGTGGAGTEAFF.